These T cell receptor beta chains were read from a single sample in a study of technical replicates of blood from a handful of donors. Repertoires were generated with immunoSEQ multiplex PCR, while TCRdb's copy carries only in-frame clones and drops some. The sample consists of 65,000 to 95,000 clones, just under 95% of them appearing once. Sample: T cells isolated from PBMCs. These receptor sequences come from a human donor in good health. CDR3s include the opening cysteine and the closing phenylalanine or tryptophan. Each record gives: clone size, V gene, J gene, D gene, CDR3 protein, CDR3 DNA. A D gene is named only where the DNA matches it firmly. Size is stated for part of the rows, as once, few or many counts, or as a class when the clone is expanded.

>.|TRBV19|TRBJ1-5|TRBD1
CASSMPLWGIRDRVLPGNQPQHF
TGTGCCAGTAGTATGCCCCTATGGGGGATCCGGGACAGGGTATTACCGGGCAATCAGCCCCAGCATTTT
>.|TRBV6-1|TRBJ2-3|TRBD2
CASSLGLVGTDTQYF
TGTGCCAGCAGCCTCGGACTAGTGGGCACAGATACGCAGTATTTT
>.|TRBV15|TRBJ2-7|.
CATSPPGRSGEQYF
TGTGCCACCAGCCCCCCGGGTCGGTCGGGCGAGCAGTACTTC
>once|TRBV11-2|TRBJ2-3|TRBD1
CASSAGQGFTDTQYF
TGTGCCAGCAGCGCGGGACAGGGCTTCACAGATACGCAGTATTTT
>.|TRBV7-3|TRBJ2-3|.
CASSRVGRSTDTQYF
TGTGCCAGCAGCCGAGTGGGGAGGAGCACAGATACGCAGTATTTT
>.|TRBV19|TRBJ2-7|TRBD1
CASSMGTGNEQYF
TGTGCCAGTAGTATGGGGACAGGAAACGAGCAGTACTTC
>.|TRBV30|TRBJ2-7|.
CAWTGFDEQYF
TGTGCCTGGACAGGGTTTGACGAGCAGTACTTC
>.|TRBV11-2|TRBJ2-6|TRBD1
CASSRRRQGSGANVLTF
TGTGCCAGCAGCCGCCGGAGACAGGGATCCGGGGCCAACGTCCTGACTTTC
>once|TRBV19|TRBJ2-2|.
CASSMGQGAGELFF
TGTGCCAGTAGTATGGGCCAGGGCGCCGGGGAGCTGTTTTTT
>.|TRBV30|TRBJ2-7|TRBD1
CAWSELGTGIVEQYF
TGTGCCTGGAGTGAGTTAGGGACAGGCATTGTCGAGCAGTACTTC
>.|TRBV2|TRBJ2-1|TRBD2
CASRGPGLAAYNEQFF
TGTGCCAGCAGGGGCCCGGGACTAGCGGCCTACAATGAGCAGTTCTTC
>.|TRBV9|TRBJ1-2|TRBD1
CASSVEGQGNYGYTF
TGTGCCAGCAGCGTAGAGGGACAGGGGAACTATGGCTACACCTTC
>once|TRBV5-4|TRBJ2-7|.
CASSSDPSGEQYF
TGTGCCAGCAGCTCGGACCCTTCGGGGGAGCAGTACTTC
>.|TRBV10-3|TRBJ2-7|.
CAISEINREQYF
TGTGCCATCAGTGAGATTAACAGAGAGCAGTACTTC
>.|TRBV7-3|TRBJ2-1|TRBD2
CASSQLAGLNEQFF
TGTGCCAGCAGCCAACTAGCGGGCCTCAATGAGCAGTTCTTC
>.|TRBV7-7|TRBJ2-1|.
CASSLDQNNEQFF
TGTGCCAGCAGCTTAGACCAGAACAATGAGCAGTTCTTC
>.|TRBV5-4|TRBJ1-4|.
CASSHPDSEKLFF
TGTGCCAGCAGCCACCCTGACAGTGAAAAACTGTTTTTT
>.|TRBV19|TRBJ2-1|TRBD2
CASSVSGSSYNEQFF
TGTGCCAGTAGTGTTAGCGGGAGCTCCTACAATGAGCAGTTCTTC